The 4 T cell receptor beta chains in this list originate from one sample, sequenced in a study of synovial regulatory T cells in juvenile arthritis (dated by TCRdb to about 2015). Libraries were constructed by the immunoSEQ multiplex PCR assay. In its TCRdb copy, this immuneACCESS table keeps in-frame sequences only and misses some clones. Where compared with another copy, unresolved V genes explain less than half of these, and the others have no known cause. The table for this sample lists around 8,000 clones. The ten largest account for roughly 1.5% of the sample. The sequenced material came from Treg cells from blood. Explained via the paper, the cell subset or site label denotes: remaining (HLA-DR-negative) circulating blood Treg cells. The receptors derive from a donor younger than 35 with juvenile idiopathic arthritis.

This CDR3 reads CASSGGWENEKLFF. This sequence joins TRBV6-1 and TRBJ1-4. The germline V gene has CDR1 MNHNS and CDR2 SASEGT. There are 14 residues in the CDR3. This entry has no DNA.

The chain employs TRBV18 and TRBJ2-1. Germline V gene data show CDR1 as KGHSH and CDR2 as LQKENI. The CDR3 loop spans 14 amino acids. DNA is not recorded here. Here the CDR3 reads CASSGPTNHNEQFF. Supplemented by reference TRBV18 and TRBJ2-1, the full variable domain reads NAGVMQNPRHLVRRRGQEARLRCSPMKGHSHVYWYRQLPEEGLKFMVYLQKENIIDESGMPKERFSAEFPKEGPSILRIQQVVRGDSAAYFCASSGPTNHNEQFFGPGTRLTVL.

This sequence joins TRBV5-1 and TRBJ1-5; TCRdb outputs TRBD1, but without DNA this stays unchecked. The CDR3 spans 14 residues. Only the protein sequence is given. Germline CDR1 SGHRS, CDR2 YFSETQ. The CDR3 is CASSRTGGLEPQHF.

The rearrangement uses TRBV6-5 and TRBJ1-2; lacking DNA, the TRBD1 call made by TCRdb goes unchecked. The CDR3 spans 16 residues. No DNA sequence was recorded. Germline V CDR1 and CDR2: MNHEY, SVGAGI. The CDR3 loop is CASSYSGWDRPYGYTF.